A single sample gave rise to the 28 T cell receptor beta chains below, sequenced in a study of T cells in localized non-small cell lung cancer. Profiled with immunoSEQ multiplex PCR; TCRdb holds only in-frame clones, not every one. This table has approximately 33,000 clones, roughly 92% appearing once. The sample was peripheral blood, taken before any cancer treatment. The receptors stem from a female donor aged 60 or older with stage I lung adenocarcinoma.

This chain links TRBV7-8 with TRBJ1-2, with D hard to call. Trimming removed 1 base from V and 0 bases from J, with 6 bases in between. This CDR3 is built from 14 residues. Germline values: CDR1 SGHVS, CDR2 FQNEAQ. CDR3 nucleotides: TGTGCCAGCAGCTTAGGCTCAGCTAACTATGGCTACACCTTC. It codes for CASSLGSANYGYTF.

V and J are TRBV7-9 and TRBJ1-4; tentative D call: TRBD1 (6 bases). Trimming removed 4 bases from V and 8 bases from J, with 14 bases in between. Germline CDR1 reads SEHNR; CDR2 reads FQNEAQ (reference sequence). The CDR3 runs 14 residues. CDR3 in amino acids: CASSWGGGDEKLFF. The CDR3, as DNA: TGTGCCAGCAGCTGGGGCGGGGGCGACGAAAAACTGTTTTTT.

The CDR3 DNA follows: TGTGCCATCAGTGAAAGGAACACTGAAGCTTTCTTT. Encoded protein: CAISERNTEAFF. The chain links TRBV10-3 to TRBJ1-1; D gene unclear. V shed 3 bases and J shed 1 base, with 3 bases lying between them. CDR3 length: 12 amino acids. Germline V lookup: CDR1 ENHRY, CDR2 SYGVKD.

V gene TRBV2 combines with J gene TRBJ1-5; possible D gene TRBD1, 6 bases. CDR3 length equals 14 residues. V lost 10 bases to trimming and J lost 5 bases, with 18 bases between them. The V gene's germline CDR1 is SNHLY and CDR2 FYNNEI. This CDR3 reads CATARGSRDQPQHF. The CDR3 DNA is TGTGCCACCGCCAGGGGTTCCAGGGATCAGCCCCAGCATTTT.

The V and J genes are TRBV19 and TRBJ1-5; D is ambiguous. This CDR3 is built from 12 residues. CDR1 is LNHDA and CDR2 is SQIVND in the germline V gene (reference sequence). V dropped 3 bases and J dropped 10 bases, with 10 bases sitting between them. The CDR3 nucleotides are TGTGCCAGTAGTATCCCCCCCTCTCCCCAGCATTTT. Translated, it gives CASSIPPSPQHF.

The sample holds one count of this clone. This sequence joins TRBV28 and TRBJ1-6; 7 nucleotides agree with TRBD1. With V trimmed by 6 bases and J by 7 bases, 6 bases remained unmatched. The CDR3 covers 14 residues. Germline loops: CDR1 MDHEN, CDR2 SYDVKM. In nucleotides, the CDR3 is TGTGCCAGCAGACCGGACAGGATGAATTCACCCCTCCACTTT. Translated: CASRPDRMNSPLHF.

V is TRBV5-1 and J is TRBJ2-7; no definite D call. The germline gives CDR1 SGHRS, CDR2 YFSETQ. V was pared by 4 bases and J by 0 bases, with 23 bases between. The CDR3 runs to 18 residues. The CDR3 protein is CASSLVGAGATLSYEQYV. The CDR3, as DNA: TGCGCCAGCAGCCTAGTAGGAGCAGGCGCAACCCTCTCCTACGAGCAGTACGTC.

The J gene is TRBJ1-5, the V gene TRBV7-6; D is ambiguous. This CDR3 has 14 amino acids. The germline CDR1 and CDR2 sequences are SGHVS and FNYEAQ. V gave up 3 bases and J gave up 4 bases, with 10 bases separating them. The DNA of the CDR3 is TGTGCCAGCAGCTTGGGATTTTGGAATCAGCCCCAGCATTTT. It codes for CASSLGFWNQPQHF.

This sequence joins TRBV7-3 and TRBJ1-1; 7 positions agree with TRBD1. CDR1 and CDR2 (germline): SGHTA, FQGTGA. V lost 3 bases to trimming and J lost 8 bases; unmatched junction nucleotides: 6. The CDR3 totals 13 residues. CDR3 DNA sequence: TGTGCCAGCAGCTTGGGACAGAATCGCGAAGCTTTCTTT. This translates into CASSLGQNREAFF.

This clone was seen only once. The gene calls are TRBV6-1 and TRBJ2-7; 7 bases align to TRBD1. Germline CDR1 is MNHNS and CDR2 is SASEGT. This CDR3 is 15 amino acids long. V was pared by 5 bases and J by 2 bases, with 9 bases of the junction left unmatched. CDR3 amino acids: CASSRTGDKTYEQYF. The CDR3 nucleotides read TGTGCCAGCAGTCGAACAGGGGATAAAACCTACGAGCAGTACTTC.

This sequence joins TRBV6-5 and TRBJ2-7; 7 bases line up with TRBD1. Germline V gene sequence: CDR1 MNHEY, CDR2 SVGAGI. The CDR3 contains 13 residues. V was pared by 6 bases and J by 2 bases, with 4 bases of the junction left unmatched. The CDR3 loop reads CASSPGQPYEQYF. CDR3 nucleotides: TGTGCCAGCAGCCCGGGACAGCCCTACGAGCAGTACTTC.

The chain links TRBV15 to TRBJ2-7; 8 nucleotides agree with TRBD1. The germline CDR1 and CDR2 sequences are LNHNV and YYDKDF (reference sequence). The trim removed 3 bases at V and 4 bases at J, leaving 5 bases unmatched. CDR3 length: 14 residues. The CDR3 here is CATSRTGVAYEQYF. The CDR3 DNA sequence: TGTGCCACCAGCAGGACAGGGGTGGCGTACGAGCAGTACTTC. Full variable domain (remainder filled in from reference TRBV15 and TRBJ2-7): DAMVIQNPRYQVTQFGKPVTLSCSQTLNHNVMYWYQQKSSQAPKLLFHYYDKDFNNEADTPDNFQSRRPNTSFCFLDIRSPGLGDTAMYLCATSRTGVAYEQYFGPGTRLTVT.

The rearrangement joins TRBV28 to TRBJ1-5; D remains ambiguous. Germline V gives CDR1 MDHEN, CDR2 SYDVKM. V lost 7 bases and J lost 3, with 19 bases in between. CDR3 length: 16 amino acids. The CDR3 loop is CASKFVGLSPNQPQHF. In DNA form, the CDR3 reads TGTGCCAGCAAATTTGTTGGGTTGTCCCCCAATCAGCCCCAGCATTTT.

This chain connects TRBV29-1 to TRBJ2-3; perhaps TRBD1 as D (6 bases). The CDR3 spans 13 residues. The germline V gene encodes CDR1 SQVTM and CDR2 ANQGSEA. Trimming took 6 bases from V and 2 from J, leaving 12 bases between them. CDR3 region: CSVGQFITDTQYF. DNA of the CDR3: TGCAGCGTAGGACAGTTTATCACAGATACGCAGTATTTT.

The V gene is TRBV6-1, the J gene TRBJ2-7; a possible D gene is TRBD1 (5 bases). The CDR3 sequence is 11 residues long. The V gene lost 5 bases and the J gene lost 3 bases, with 5 bases spanning the gap. CDR1 is MNHNS, CDR2 SASEGT, per germline. CDR3 loop: CASSRGYEQYF. The CDR3 DNA reads TGTGCCAGCAGTAGGGGCTACGAGCAGTACTTC.

Turning to this clone: Mismatch with germline at one junction end may stem from a read error. The chain couples TRBV7-2 to TRBJ2-7, with a tentative D call TRBD2 (5 bases). Germline CDR1 SGHTA, CDR2 FQGNSA. The CDR3 sequence is 13 residues long. CDR3 protein: CANSLAAGGEQYF. The DNA for the CDR3 is TGTGCCAACAGCTTAGCTGCAGGAGGCGAGCAGTACTTC.

The chain is built from TRBV6-1 and TRBJ1-6; D uncertain. Looked up from germline, CDR1 is MNHNS and CDR2 is SASEGT. V lost 2 bases and J 9 bases, leaving 17 bases between the germline ends. CDR3 length: 16 amino acids. CDR3: CASSEWTDVKSSPLHF. In nucleotides, the CDR3 is TGTGCCAGCAGTGAATGGACGGACGTTAAATCTTCACCCCTCCACTTT.

CDR3 sequence (DNA): TGTGCCAGCAGGGACGGTTATGGCTACACCTTC. It encodes CASRDGYGYTF. J is TRBJ1-2 and V is TRBV6-4, with no clear D. The CDR3 is 11 residues long. Trimming removed 6 bases from V and 5 bases from J, with 7 bases in between. Germline V gene sequence: CDR1 MRHNA, CDR2 SNTAGT.

The chain carries TRBV7-2 and TRBJ2-5, with D tentatively TRBD2 (6 bases). The CDR3 extends over 14 amino acids. V lost 4 bases and J lost 2, with 11 bases in between. The germline CDR1 and CDR2 sequences are SGHTA and FQGNSA. DNA of the CDR3: TGTGCCAGCAGCTCCATGGGGGGACAAGAGACCCAGTACTTC. This sequence encodes CASSSMGGQETQYF.

V is TRBV6-1 and J is TRBJ2-1; D is perhaps TRBD1 (7 bases). Per the germline V gene, CDR1 is MNHNS and CDR2 is SASEGT. This CDR3 is 13 amino acids long. Trimming pared 4 bases from V and 14 bases from J, leaving 18 bases between. CDR3 residues: CASSAQGGRGEFF. The CDR3 nucleotides read TGTGCCAGCAGTGCCCAGGGGGGTAGGGGGGAGTTCTTC.

The genes are TRBV2 and TRBJ1-6, with D unresolved. Germline-derived CDR1 and CDR2 are SNHLY and FYNNEI. V was shortened by 0 bases and J by 4 bases, with 7 bases between the two germline ends. The length of the CDR3 is 15 residues. CDR3 protein: CASSEASAYNSPLHF. The CDR3 DNA follows: TGTGCCAGCAGTGAAGCATCAGCTTATAATTCACCCCTCCACTTT.

This clone was seen just once. V usage is TRBV5-4 and J usage is TRBJ2-3; D is perhaps TRBD2 (5 bases). The germline V and J ends were trimmed by 1 base and 0 bases, with 12 bases remaining between them. Per germline, CDR1 SGHNT and CDR2 YYREEE (reference sequence). This CDR3 spans 16 amino acids. The CDR3 is CASSLRASISTDTQYF. The CDR3 nucleotides read TGTGCCAGCAGCTTGCGGGCTAGCATTAGCACAGATACGCAGTATTTT. The whole variable domain, remainder taken from reference TRBV5-4 and TRBJ2-3, is ETGVTQSPTHLIKTRGQQVTLRCSSQSGHNTVSWYQQALGQGPQFIFQYYREEENGRGNFPPRFSGLQFPNYSSELNVNALELDDSALYLCASSLRASISTDTQYFGPGTRLTVL.

This clone was picked up one time. V usage is TRBV5-1 and J usage is TRBJ2-7; weak D call: TRBD2 (5 bases). This CDR3 contains 12 residues. V was clipped by 4 bases and J by 2 bases, with 7 bases between them. Germline V gene lookup returns CDR1 SGHRS and CDR2 YFSETQ. Here the CDR3 DNA reads TGCGCCAGCAGCACCGGGGCCTACGAGCAGTACTTC. Translation: CASSTGAYEQYF. The full variable domain, in which reference TRBV5-1 and TRBJ2-7 provide the parts outside the CDR3, is KAGVTQTPRYLIKTRGQQVTLSCSPISGHRSVSWYQQTPGQGLQFLFEYFSETQRNKGNFPGRFSGRQFSNSRSEMNVSTLELGDSALYLCASSTGAYEQYFGPGTRLTVT.

The chain recombines TRBV19 with TRBJ1-5; D remains unclear. There are 16 residues in the CDR3. The germline gives CDR1 LNHDA, CDR2 SQIVND (reference sequence). V was clipped by 2 bases and J by 2 bases, with 13 bases between them. In DNA form, the CDR3 reads TGTGCCAGTAGTATATCCCAGCTCCCCCGCAATCAGCCCCAGCATTTT. It translates to CASSISQLPRNQPQHF.

The chain couples TRBV7-3 to TRBJ1-1; no reliable D call. CDR1 and CDR2 (germline): SGHTA, FQGTGA. CDR3 length: 14 amino acids. V was cut by 1 base and J by 1 base, with 7 bases left in between. The CDR3 nucleotides are TGTGCCAGCAGCTTAATGGGCGGGAACACTGAAGCTTTCTTT. This encodes CASSLMGGNTEAFF. The full variable domain, rest sourced from reference TRBV7-3 and TRBJ1-1, is GAGVSQTPSNKVTEKGKYVELRCDPISGHTALYWYRQSLGQGPEFLIYFQGTGAADDSGLPNDRFFAVRPEGSVSTLKIQRTERGDSAVYLCASSLMGGNTEAFFGQGTRLTVV.

This clone was seen once. The V gene is TRBV6-7, the J gene TRBJ1-4, with 9 bases matching TRBD1. TRBV6-7 has ORF status, its function being uncertain. V shed 6 bases, J shed 7 bases, and the junction held 12 bases outside the gene matches. The CDR3 is 16 residues long. The CDR3 here is CASSSDRGSYGEKLFF. DNA of the CDR3: TGTGCCAGCAGCTCCGACAGGGGGTCTTACGGTGAAAAACTGTTTTTT.

This clone showed up just once. The rearrangement links TRBV6-1 to TRBJ2-7, with D tentatively TRBD1 (5 bases). Germline-derived CDR1 and CDR2 are MNHNS and SASEGT. V lost 11 bases and J 2 bases, leaving 13 bases between the germline ends. The CDR3 is made up of 12 amino acids. The CDR3 DNA sequence: TGTGCCTCAGCCAGGGTGCCCTACGAGCAGTACGTC. It translates to CASARVPYEQYV.

The genes are TRBV18 and TRBJ1-2; no clear D gene. Germline V gene sequence: CDR1 KGHSH, CDR2 LQKENI. This CDR3 is 13 amino acids long. Deletions cut 3 bases from V and 4 bases from J, with 9 bases between. Written as DNA, the CDR3 is TGTGCCAGCTCACCTTTGGAAGTCTATGGCTACACCTTC. This encodes CASSPLEVYGYTF.